The entry below describes one T cell receptor (beta chain). Its specific antigen is unknown. The record has no base qualities; no much larger clone is one base away. The cohort consisted of 650 to 850 healthy bone marrow donors. At the time of sampling, all cohort members were nominally healthy, though unrecorded immune exposures were likely present. The donor tested CMV seropositive, placing the donor among the 310 or so seropositive members of the cohort. Each donor provided a peripheral blood sample, and peripheral blood mononuclear cells were used for TCR beta sequencing. The Qiagen DNeasy Blood Extraction Kit was used to extract genomic DNA from the blood cell samples. The entry originates in a study of cytomegalovirus exposure and HLA in healthy donors (dated by TCRdb to about 2017). Background for the entire study: According to an earlier analysis of around 600 of the donors, 150 million to 200 million T cells yielded 117 million unique TCR beta sequences and around 300 Gb of sequence data. An early release covering roughly 600 HLA-typed donors comprised approximately 290 gigabases of sequencing data and roughly 86 million unique TCR sequences. Of the 300 to 500 genotyped donors, 81% were placed in the genetic ancestry cluster associated with self-reported Caucasian donors. The study aimed to test whether cataloging public T cell receptors could reveal signatures of past pathogen exposure. Using immunosequencing, the study profiled T cell repertoires from about 620 subjects and related those repertoires to cytomegalovirus serostatus. Along with the approximately 600-subject first cohort, a separate validation cohort of 120 different subjects was used. High-throughput TCR immunosequencing, statistical association of individual TCRs with disease status, and machine learning were combined to predict cytomegalovirus infection status. In a later analysis, previously published TCR beta repertoires from 600 to 850 donors were re-analyzed and high-resolution HLA genotyping was added so that TCR occurrence patterns could be studied. The later analysis used no new phenotypic data to find candidate immune exposures, relying instead on TCR beta sequences and their occurrence across donors. An earlier analysis of around 640 of the donors used high-throughput TCR beta sequencing to judge whether each TCR beta V gene segment behaved as functional or pseudogenic. Donor age, sex, ethnicity and CMV serostatus were collected together with the repertoire data. A later genetic analysis took genome-wide SNP genotypes for about 65% of the roughly 670 donors and used that subset as a discovery cohort. All discovery cohort repertoires had been generated on a single sequencing platform. HLA typing covered class I and class II loci at four-digit resolution. Typing coverage differed by locus: A, B, C, DRB1 and DQB1 were typed in about 620-640 donors, DQA1 in about 550, DPA1 in nearly 610, and DPB1 in 450 to 490. Because of strong linkage in the cohort, five DR-DQ haplotypes were treated as single units for association and clustering. Across roughly 420 genotyped donors of the cohort, an average of about 240,000 unique TCR beta nucleotide sequences per donor were sequenced, and 15% to 20% of those sequences were non-productive. Overall results and qualifications from the work: In a later analysis, several top co-occurrence clusters were reported to appear linked to parvovirus B19, influenza, CMV and Epstein-Barr virus. This cohort had only TCR beta chains sequenced, and the lack of alpha or paired-chain data limited which features could be detected. The authors suggested that the approach could potentially be extended to other disease states and immunological phenotypes. The only immune exposure information available for the cohort was CMV serostatus. In vitro tests confirmed that a few of the cytomegalovirus-associated TCR beta chains recognize cytomegalovirus antigens. Broadly in line with IMGT annotations, most TCR beta V segments showed up in productive rearrangements about 87% or about 30% of the time in an earlier analysis of several hundred of the donors. A later analysis found that TCR association rates varied across HLA loci, with DRB1 alleles showing the most associated TCRs and HLA-C alleles the fewest. A further reported finding was that TCR beta sequences accurately predicted the HLA-A and HLA-B alleles for most subjects in the first cohort. Cytomegalovirus status was reported to be diagnosed by the classifier with high specificity and sensitivity in both the original and validation cohorts. When HLA alleles, especially DR and DQ, strongly co-occurred, TCR associations were difficult to assign to individual alleles. V-gene and J-gene trimming of TCR beta chains was associated with a missense DCLRE1C variant in a later genetic analysis, and the association was replicated in an independent cohort. Because HLA typing was unavailable for some donors at each locus, only the typed subset was used in association tests. Linkage disequilibrium might explain the correlated functional status among segregating V segments, but an unknown experimental factor could not be ruled out. A later analysis found that HLA-associated TCR beta chains were more clonally expanded and had lower generation probabilities than equally common non-associated chains. In the study, around 160 TCR beta chains were listed as associated with cytomegalovirus. In a later analysis, about 16,000 TCR beta sequences were associated with specific HLA alleles at a false discovery rate of 0.05. Because counts were too low, roughly 17 rarely observed V segments, including chromosome 9 orphons, were left out of the earlier analysis of some 600 of the donors. In a later analysis, most CMV-associated TCR beta chains were found to appear HLA-restricted, with HLA associations seemingly driven largely by CMV exposure. In a later genetic analysis, fewer N-insertions in productive TCRs were reported among donors in an Asian-associated ancestry cluster than the roughly 670-donor mean. A group of highly shared sequence variants was considered likely to be a technical artifact of the sequencing pipeline. Some IMGT-functional V segments, including TRBV6-2 and TRBV6-3, could not be distinguished by the 87-base-pair reads and were therefore excluded. Presence/absence analyses assumed roughly uniform sequencing depth across donors, an assumption that may not hold. Most TCR sequences were observed very rarely across donors, whereas some public TCRs were present in many individuals.

The method behind the library was the immunoSEQ multiplex PCR assay. The multiplex PCR relied on a mix of 60 forward primers for TCR Vbeta segments and 13 reverse primers for TCR Jbeta segments. The CDR3 region of rearranged TCR beta genes was amplified from genomic DNA with a multiplex PCR assay. On the Illumina HiSeq System, the amplified TCR beta libraries were sequenced as 87-base-pair reads. As for how the authors treated the data: Across the 666 repertoires, a later analysis counted some 81 million unique TCR beta chains, approximately 10 million of which were shared by at least two donors. Raw reads were error-corrected and collapsed into unique sequences by a nearest-neighbor algorithm in which closely related sequences were merged to remove PCR and sequencing errors. CDR3 sequences were aligned to IMGT reference sequences to assign V, D and J gene segments. For a sequence to be retained, a match of at least six nucleotides to both a V gene segment and a J gene segment was required. A rearrangement counted as productive if the CDR3 had no stop codons and remained in frame with V and J, and every other rearrangement counted as non-productive. CDR3 was defined according to IMGT convention as the region running from the second conserved V-encoded cysteine to the conserved J-encoded phenylalanine. In an earlier analysis of around 600 of the donors, sequences lacking an unambiguous match to a single V gene segment were excluded. An earlier analysis of fewer than 750 of the donors called V segments functional above 56.7% productive rearrangements and segregating when the between-donor standard deviation exceeded 5%. To diagnose cytomegalovirus status from the catalog of TCR beta chain sequences, a statistical classification framework was built. A later analysis assigned V and J genes by comparing TCR nucleotide sequences with IMGT/GENE-DB human TR gene sequences. The TCRdist pipeline was used in a later analysis to assign CDR3 sequences and most-parsimonious VDJ recombination scenarios. In a later analysis, each TCR beta chain was defined by its CDR3 amino acid sequence together with its V-gene family, and reads without a unique V-gene family were excluded. As a way to deal with suspected cross-contamination and a sequencing artifact, a later analysis dropped approximately 570 nucleotide sequences that were highly shared and had low generation probability. In a later analysis, a clonal expansion index for each public chain was calculated from normalized within-repertoire ranks of inferred template counts. In a later analysis, generation probabilities were computed using a VDJ recombination model fitted to out-of-frame rearrangements, and the results were checked against IGoR. In a later analysis, TCR-TCR, TCR-HLA and TCR-CMV co-occurrence was scored with hypergeometric tests, and a repertoire-size bias correction was applied to TCR pairs. False discovery rates were estimated in a later analysis by permuting HLA or CMV assignments 20 times. In a later analysis, co-occurring TCRs were grouped with DBSCAN, and TCRdist sequence similarity was added when clustering was performed within HLA-allele-positive subsets. For co-occurrence clustering, repertoires with fewer than 30,000 or more than 120,000 public chains were excluded, along with about five repertoires with anomalous nucleotide sharing. The immuneACCESS repertoire file appears here via TCRdb, limited to in-frame rearrangements. These files lack a portion of the clones; in checked studies, under half of the deficit traces to unresolved V genes, and the cause of the others is not known. The V and J calls and clone size were taken over from that table, and D and trimming were inferred from the DNA. The sample has 100,000 to 150,000 clones on record, more than 65% of them singletons. Of the sample, roughly 13% falls within the top ten clones.

The germline V gene encodes CDR1 MNHNS and CDR2 SASEGT. Including the terminal cysteine and phenylalanine, the CDR3 comprises 12 residues. Only the CDR3 region is kept as DNA, spanning 36 bases read in frame from base 1. A distance of 12 bases separates the germline ends of V and J, which lose 5 bases and 8 bases respectively. The chain couples TRBV6-1 to TRBJ1-2, with TRBD1 tentatively as D gene (6 bases match). Sequencing was performed on PBMCs. This clonotype was sampled from a woman in her 40s in good health and CMV-seropositive. The nucleotide sequence is TGTGCCAGCAGTTTCAGGGGTGGAGGCTACACCTTC. It translates as CASSFRGGGYTF.